Shown below are 2 T cell receptor beta chains from a single sample sequenced in a study of T cell clonality in common variable immunodeficiency. Only in-frame clones appear in the TCRdb table, and some are missing; sequencing was by immunoSEQ multiplex PCR. The table lists 35,000 to 50,000 clones, no singletons, with roughly 1.9% in the top ten. The sequenced material came from peripheral blood mononuclear cells. The receptors were sampled from a person aged 18 to 69 in good health.

This clone was seen repeatedly, ten times or more. The CDR3 goes on 3 residues after the read ends, and that part is filled in from the germline J gene. The chain has TRBV19 and TRBJ2-7; TRBD2 matches at 7 bases. Per germline, CDR1 LNHDA and CDR2 SQIVND (reference sequence). CDR3 length equals 12 residues. The J segment lost 2 bases and the V segment lost 8 bases, leaving 3 bases of the junction unmatched. CDR3 DNA, as far as it was read: TGTGCCAGTGCAGGGACTACCTACGAG. It translates to CASAGTTYE. The full-length CDR3 reads as CASAGTTYEQYF.

This clone was seen many times. A junction end diverges from the germline sequence, so it may reflect a read error. The CDR3 is cut off 3 residues early in the read; its end comes from the germline J gene. This chain joins TRBV4-2 and TRBJ1-6; TRBD1 matches 9 bases. The germline gives CDR1 LGHNA, CDR2 YNFKEQ. The CDR3 covers 18 residues. Here the CDR3 reads CASSRQITGGQGNSPLHF. The covered CDR3 bases are TGCGCCAGCAGCCGCCAAATCACAGGGGGACAGGGTAATTCACCC.